A selection of T cell receptor beta chains follows, all from one sample in a study of T cells after yellow fever vaccination. Via MiXCR, TCRdb re-called the 5' RACE reads, giving one row per CDR3 protein. The sample consists of 300,000 to 400,000 distinct CDR3 sequences, over 5% of them appearing once. The input for sequencing was PBMCs, taken 5 days after the yellow fever booster vaccination. The receptors were gathered from a man aged 30 to 45 who received the YFV17D yellow fever vaccine. CDR3s include the opening cysteine and the closing phenylalanine or tryptophan. D genes are given only for firm matches. Expanded clones get a size class; other rows say once, few or many, or leave the size out.

CDR3,DNA,J,D,V,length,size
CASRLSGTAYNSPLHF,TGTGCCAGCAGACTCTCCGGGACCGCCTATAATTCACCCCTCCACTTT,TRBJ1-6,NA,TRBV6-1,16,many
CASSLEVAGGSYEQYF,TGTGCCAGCAGCTTAGAAGTAGCGGGAGGGTCCTACGAGCAGTACTTC,TRBJ2-7,TRBD2,TRBV7-6,16,many
CASSELVAPYNEQFF,TGTGCCAGCAGTGAATTAGTAGCCCCCTACAATGAGCAGTTCTTC,TRBJ2-1,NA,TRBV25-1,15,few
CASSSKLASSYNEQFF,TGTGCCAGCAGCTCCAAGTTAGCTAGCTCCTACAATGAGCAGTTCTTC,TRBJ2-1,NA,TRBV7-9,16,many
CASRNWDRYTDTQYF,TGTGCCAGCCGGAATTGGGACAGATACACAGATACGCAGTATTTT,TRBJ2-3,TRBD1,TRBV2,15,NA
CASSPKPAGVGEQYF,TGTGCCAGCTCACCGAAGCCGGCGGGAGTGGGGGAGCAGTACTTC,TRBJ2-7,TRBD2,TRBV18,15,NA
CASRATGSSYEQYF,TGTGCCAGCCGCGCGACGGGGAGCTCCTACGAGCAGTACTTC,TRBJ2-7,NA,TRBV25-1,14,NA
CASSQEPVGTDTQYF,TGCGCCAGCAGCCAAGAACCCGTGGGCACAGATACGCAGTATTTT,TRBJ2-3,NA,TRBV4-3,15,many
CASSLVGGKTYNEQFF,TGTGCCAGCAGCTTAGTGGGCGGGAAGACCTACAATGAGCAGTTCTTC,TRBJ2-1,NA,TRBV7-2,16,NA
CASSLFYRDREYEQYF,TGTGCCAGCTCATTATTCTACCGGGACAGGGAGTACGAGCAGTACTTC,TRBJ2-7,TRBD1,TRBV18,16,many
CASSEDESTDTQYF,TGTGCCAGCAGTGAGGACGAGAGCACAGATACGCAGTATTTT,TRBJ2-3,NA,TRBV2,14,few
CSARTSALNTQYF,TGCAGTGCTAGAACCTCGGCCCTAAATACGCAGTATTTT,TRBJ2-3,NA,TRBV20-1,13,NA
CASSLKQSNTEAFF,TGTGCCAGCAGTCTTAAGCAATCGAACACTGAAGCTTTCTTT,TRBJ1-1,NA,TRBV12-3/TRBV12-4,14,few
CASSDGLYEQYF,TGTGCCAGCAGTGATGGACTCTACGAGCAGTACTTC,TRBJ2-7,NA,TRBV25-1,12,many
CSAPRGSSYEQYF,TGCAGTGCCCCCCGGGGGTCCTCCTACGAGCAGTACTTC,TRBJ2-7,NA,TRBV20-1,13,many
CASSLDSGRVADTQYF,TGTGCCAGCAGCTTGGATAGCGGGAGGGTAGCAGATACGCAGTATTTT,TRBJ2-3,TRBD2,TRBV5-4,16,NA
CASTVGRISYEQYF,TGTGCCAGCACCGTAGGGCGGATCTCCTACGAGCAGTACTTC,TRBJ2-7,NA,TRBV7-2,14,few
CASHSSGQGASNYGYTF,TGTGCCAGCCATTCTTCAGGACAGGGGGCTTCTAACTATGGCTACACCTTC,TRBJ1-2,TRBD1,TRBV7-9,17,many
CASSVGREVNEKLFF,TGCGCCAGCAGCGTCGGACGGGAGGTTAATGAAAAACTGTTTTTT,TRBJ1-4,NA,TRBV5-1,15,many
CASSYRDNSYEQYF,TGTGCCAGCAGTTACCGGGACAACTCCTACGAGCAGTACTTC,TRBJ2-7,NA,TRBV6-5,14,few
CAISASGPSKNIQYF,TGTGCCATCAGTGCCTCCGGGCCCTCCAAAAACATTCAGTACTTC,TRBJ2-4,NA,TRBV10-3,15,many
CASSPLSGGETQYF,TGTGCCAGCAGCCCTCTGTCCGGGGGGGAGACCCAGTACTTC,TRBJ2-5,TRBD2,TRBV9,14,NA
CASSYPGTGVNSPLHF,TGTGCCAGCAGTTACCCAGGGACCGGTGTGAATTCACCCCTCCACTTT,TRBJ1-6,NA,TRBV6-5,16,few
CSALGQGGSDTQYF,TGCAGTGCTTTGGGACAGGGTGGTTCGGATACGCAGTATTTT,TRBJ2-3,TRBD1,TRBV20-1,14,many
CASSGGQGYAQYF,TGCGCCAGCAGCGGGGGACAGGGCTACGCCCAGTACTTC,TRBJ2-4,TRBD1,TRBV5-1,13,many
CSARVGGANTEAFF,TGCAGTGCTAGAGTGGGGGGCGCGAACACTGAAGCTTTCTTT,TRBJ1-1,NA,TRBV20-1,14,few
CASSLSGGGEGQPQHF,TGTGCCAGCAGCTTAAGCGGAGGGGGGGAGGGACAGCCCCAGCATTTT,TRBJ1-5,NA,TRBV7-2,16,NA
CASKGEDPGTYSNQPQHF,TGTGCCAGCAAAGGAGAGGACCCCGGGACGTATAGCAATCAGCCCCAGCATTTT,TRBJ1-5,NA,TRBV21-1,18,few